The rows below give T cell receptor beta chains drawn from one sample of a study of blood T cells in healthy people across ages. TCRdb recomputed calls from the 5' RACE reads with MiXCR, one row per CDR3 protein. Here the sample spans more than 900,000 distinct CDR3 sequences, almost 30% being singletons. The same data also went into a second study, on T cells of mothers and their children.

The source material was blood. The receptors originated from a woman aged 40 to 50 in good health. CDR3s include the opening cysteine and the closing phenylalanine or tryptophan. Fields, in order: V gene, clone size, J gene, D gene, CDR3 DNA, CDR3 protein. The D gene is left open where the match is weak. Clone size, where shown, is once, few, many, or a class for clones that have expanded.

TRBV6-7,.,TRBJ1-5,.,TGTGCCAACTCAAGTGGACACATTTATAGCAATCAGCCCCAGCATTTT,CANSSGHIYSNQPQHF
TRBV4-1,few,TRBJ2-7,.,TGCGCCAGCAGCCTTCTTCCAGGAAACGAGCAGTACTTC,CASSLLPGNEQYF
TRBV7-3,.,TRBJ2-1,.,TGTGCCAGCAGCTCCTCACAGGGTCTTGAGCAGTTCTTC,CASSSSQGLEQFF
TRBV4-2,many,TRBJ2-4,TRBD1,TGTGCCAGCAGCCAAAAGACGACAGGGTCCGAAAACATTCAGTACTTC,CASSQKTTGSENIQYF
TRBV29-1,many,TRBJ1-2,TRBD1,TGCAGCGTAGTAGGTGCCGACCGGGACAGCTATGGCTACACCTTC,CSVVGADRDSYGYTF
TRBV20-1,.,TRBJ2-1,TRBD2,TGCAGTGCTAGAGGAGGACTAGCGGGGAATGAGCAGTTCTTC,CSARGGLAGNEQFF
TRBV29-1,many,TRBJ2-1,.,TGCAGCGTTGAGGGCTACGGAGGGGGTGAGCAGTTCTTC,CSVEGYGGGEQFF
TRBV12-3/TRBV12-4,.,TRBJ1-1,TRBD1,TGTGCCAGCAGCTGGACAGGGGTCGGTGAAGCTTTCTTT,CASSWTGVGEAFF
TRBV27,few,TRBJ1-1,TRBD1,TGTGCCAGCAGTTTGGGACAGGGCCATCGGGGCACTGAAGCTTTCTTT,CASSLGQGHRGTEAFF
TRBV6-5,.,TRBJ2-7,TRBD2,TGTGCCAGCAGTCTAGCGGTGGACGCCTACGAGCAGTACTTC,CASSLAVDAYEQYF
TRBV4-1,many,TRBJ2-7,.,TGCGCCAGCAGCTCCTCCCGCGGGGTCTCCTACGAGCAGTACTTC,CASSSSRGVSYEQYF
TRBV29-1,.,TRBJ2-2,.,TGCAGCGCTAGTCAGGGGACCGGGGAGCTGTTTTTT,CSASQGTGELFF
TRBV20-1,many,TRBJ2-7,TRBD1,TGCAGTGCTAGAGTCCACAGGGGGCGAGTGACCTACGAGCAGTACTTC,CSARVHRGRVTYEQYF
TRBV12-3/TRBV12-4,.,TRBJ2-1,TRBD1,TGTGCCAGCAGCCTGGGGACAGGGTCCTACAATGGGCAGTTCTTC,CASSLGTGSYNGQFF
TRBV7-3,few,TRBJ2-2,.,TGTGCCAGCAGCTCCTCCTTGGGGACCGGGGAGCTGTTTTTT,CASSSSLGTGELFF
TRBV4-3,many,TRBJ2-5,TRBD2,TGCGCCAGCAGCCAAGGGAGCGGGGGGGCCCAAGAGACCCAGTACTTC,CASSQGSGGAQETQYF
TRBV5-1,.,TRBJ1-4,TRBD1,TGCGCCAGCAGCCCGGCAGGGGGCAGGGATGAAAAACTGTTTTTT,CASSPAGGRDEKLFF
TRBV27,.,TRBJ2-1,TRBD1,TGTGCCAGCAGCGACAGGAAGGGGGCAAATGAGCAGTTCTTC,CASSDRKGANEQFF
TRBV6-5,few,TRBJ1-1,TRBD1,TGTGCCAGCAGGCAAGGGACAGGGGTGAACACTGAAGCTTTCTTT,CASRQGTGVNTEAFF
TRBV27,.,TRBJ2-7,.,TGTGCCAGCAGTTTTTACCAGGGCCCCTACGAGCAGTACTTC,CASSFYQGPYEQYF
TRBV30,few,TRBJ1-2,TRBD1,TGTGCCTGGAGCGTCGACAGGGGGGACTATGGCTACACCTTC,CAWSVDRGDYGYTF
TRBV20-1,.,TRBJ1-1,TRBD1,TGCAGTGTTAGAGATCAGGCAGGGGGCACTGAAGCTTTCTTT,CSVRDQAGGTEAFF
TRBV27,.,TRBJ2-7,.,TGTGCCAGCAGTTTATTTAGCGGGACAGGCCCGAACGGCGAGCAGTACTTC,CASSLFSGTGPNGEQYF
TRBV29-1,.,TRBJ2-5,TRBD1,TGCAGCGTTGACTCGAGGGGACAGGGGTTCATGGAGACCCAGTACTTC,CSVDSRGQGFMETQYF
TRBV20-1,.,TRBJ2-2,TRBD1,TGCAGTGCTAGAGTGCAGGGACAGGGATATTCGAACACCGGGGAGCAGTTTTTT,CSARVQGQGYSNTGEQFF
TRBV7-9,.,TRBJ1-5,.,TGTGCCAGCAGCCCTACAGGGTTTGCGCAGCCCCAGCATTTT,CASSPTGFAQPQHF
TRBV5-1,many,TRBJ2-5,.,TGCGCCAGCAGCTTGGCCCCAGGGGTCAAAGAGACCCAGTACTTC,CASSLAPGVKETQYF
TRBV28,.,TRBJ2-1,.,TGTGCCAGCAGTTTCCAGGGGATGGCCTACAATGAGCAGTTCTTC,CASSFQGMAYNEQFF
TRBV2,.,TRBJ1-5,.,TGTGCCAGCATACAGTATAGCAATCAGCCCCAGCATTTT,CASIQYSNQPQHF
TRBV6-6,few,TRBJ1-2,.,TGTGCCAGCACCTACGACGGATCGTATGGCTACACCTTC,CASTYDGSYGYTF
TRBV10-3,few,TRBJ1-6,.,TGTGCCATCAGTGAGGGTCTGCAGGGAGTTAATTCACCCCTCCACTTT,CAISEGLQGVNSPLHF
TRBV4-1,many,TRBJ2-3,.,TGCGCCAGCAGCCAACCGAAGAGCGCAGATACGCAGTATTTT,CASSQPKSADTQYF
TRBV7-9,few,TRBJ2-3,TRBD2,TGTGCCGGCAGCTTGCCTAGCGGGGGGGCAGAGTATTTT,CAGSLPSGGAEYF
TRBV7-3,.,TRBJ1-2,.,TGTGCCAGCAGCCCGGGGAGTGAGTCTGGCTACACCTTC,CASSPGSESGYTF
TRBV30,.,TRBJ2-3,TRBD2,TGTGCCTGGAGCTGGACTAGCGGCACAGATACGCAGTATTTT,CAWSWTSGTDTQYF
TRBV25-1,.,TRBJ1-2,.,TGTGCTAGCAGTGAAGAACAGGGCGGAATTATAAGGGGCTACACCTTC,CASSEEQGGIIRGYTF
TRBV27,many,TRBJ2-3,TRBD2,TGTGCCAGCGGTCTAGCGGGGGGACCCGATACGCAGTATTTT,CASGLAGGPDTQYF
TRBV20-1,many,TRBJ1-2,TRBD1,TGCAGTGCTAGAGATCCGGGACAGGGGGGCAACTATGGCTACACCTTC,CSARDPGQGGNYGYTF
TRBV7-2,medium-sized,TRBJ2-6,.,TGTGCCAGCAGCCCGAAGGACAGTTCGTTTGCTGGGGCCAACGTCCTGACTTTC,CASSPKDSSFAGANVLTF
TRBV12-3/TRBV12-4,few,TRBJ1-2,TRBD1,TGTGCCAGCAGTCCCCGGGACAGGGGAAGCTACACCTTC,CASSPRDRGSYTF
TRBV3-1,few,TRBJ1-2,.,TGTGCCAGCAGCCATGAGGACGTCTATGGCTACACCTTC,CASSHEDVYGYTF
TRBV5-1,many,TRBJ2-7,.,TGCGCCAGCAGCCTCCAGGGTCTGAGCTCCTACGAGCAGTACTTC,CASSLQGLSSYEQYF